Given below is one TCR beta chain in context. Its recognized antigen is unknown. No qualities accompany the bases; no much larger clone lies one base away. Reading the germline V gene gives CDR1 SQVTM and CDR2 ANQGSEA. At the junction V is shortened by 0 bases and J by 4 bases, with 12 bases in between. The CDR3 runs 14 amino acids, cysteine and phenylalanine included. Solely the CDR3 DNA is kept, with 42 bases framed from the first base. The data originate from a study of T cells in tumors after PD-1 blockade (dated by TCRdb to the late 2010s). Regarding the study in general: Prior checkpoint blockade, systemic immunosuppressant use, and recent radiotherapy or other anti-cancer therapy within 4 weeks were grounds for patient exclusion. While on anti-PD-1 treatment, some of the patients also continued taking daily vismodegib 150 mg. Tumor samples averaged approximately 25,000 TCR templates (range roughly 500-99,264) and about 6,000 unique clonotypes, roughly 20-fold deeper than single-cell TCR sequencing. The study performed paired single-cell RNA and TCR sequencing on site-matched tumors from BCC or SCC patients before and after anti-PD-1 therapy. RECIST version 1.1 was used to assess clinical response. The paper as a whole reports these results and caveats: The source of novel T cell clones was not identified, and lymphoid organs or rare unexpanded clones within the tumor or the tumor periphery could be included among the possible sources. Clonal replacement was seen only when comparing pre- and post-treatment samples and not when comparing two pre-treatment samples, which argues against artifacts from biopsy timing or location. In squamous cell carcinoma, approximately 50% of expanded exhausted clones were found to be novel, compared with around 29% of other expanded CD8+ clones. Roughly two fifths of tumor TCR clonotypes were detected in blood, and some novel exhausted tumor clones were observed in pre-treatment blood, which was taken as suggesting peripheral recruitment. Exhausted CD8+ clones expanded after therapy were mostly novel clonotypes undetected pre-treatment, suggesting clonal replacement rather than reinvigoration of pre-existing clones.

Sample time point, as interpreted from the label and publication: after anti-PD-1 therapy. Before and after PD-1 blockade, tumor biopsies came from the same primary tumor, making the samples site-matched. Patients were treated with either pembrolizumab 200 mg every 3 weeks or cemiplimab 350 mg every 2 weeks. Post-treatment squamous cell carcinoma samples were collected on average 31 days after treatment start, so that early T cell dynamics were captured. Genomic DNA extracted from tumor biopsies or peripheral blood was used for bulk TCRbeta sequencing, with input ranging from about 600 ng to 6,500 ng. To detect rare clonotypes with greater sensitivity than single-cell TCR sequencing, bulk TCRbeta sequencing was done on the leftover biopsy material. Every patient was a poor candidate for surgical resection and had histologically proven advanced or metastatic basal or squamous cell carcinoma. Serial tumor biopsies during anti-PD-1 treatment were taken from the 4 patients who made up the squamous cell carcinoma cohort. Fresh biopsies came from the site of the primary tumor, and part of the tissue was kept in RNAlater for exome and bulk TCR sequencing.

Deep TCRbeta sequencing was performed with the immunoSEQ platform. Per the authors' processing: Only productive rearrangements were exported from the immunoSEQ Analyzer for further analysis. Clones with significant expansion or contraction between timepoints were called with a two-sided binomial test at Bonferroni-corrected P below 0.01. T cell phenotypes were assigned to bulk TCRbeta clonotypes by matching the clonotypes to single-cell RNA+TCR-seq clones that had the same TCRbeta sequence. Clone enrichment in tumor was computed as tumor frequency divided by PBMC frequency from bulk TCR sequencing. TCRs were grouped by GLIPH into specificity groups, defined as clusters of distinct TCRs likely recognizing common antigens via shared CDR3 motifs. TCRdb stores this immuneACCESS table with in-frame sequences only. Part of the clones is absent; in the studies checked, under half of the shortfall reflects unresolved V genes, and no reason is known for the rest. That table is the source of V, J and clone size, and D and trimming were worked out from the DNA. The sample records 14,000 or so clones, about 63% of which are singletons. Together, the top ten hold more than 30% of the sample.

Sequencing was performed on tumor tissue, taken after anti-PD-1 treatment. This TCR came from a human donor with cutaneous squamous cell carcinoma. The rearrangement combines TRBV29-1 with TRBJ2-5; a tentative D call is TRBD2 (6 bases match). The CDR3 sequence is CSVEDGLFPETQYF. The nucleotide sequence reads as follows: TGCAGCGTTGAAGACGGACTATTCCCAGAGACCCAGTACTTC.